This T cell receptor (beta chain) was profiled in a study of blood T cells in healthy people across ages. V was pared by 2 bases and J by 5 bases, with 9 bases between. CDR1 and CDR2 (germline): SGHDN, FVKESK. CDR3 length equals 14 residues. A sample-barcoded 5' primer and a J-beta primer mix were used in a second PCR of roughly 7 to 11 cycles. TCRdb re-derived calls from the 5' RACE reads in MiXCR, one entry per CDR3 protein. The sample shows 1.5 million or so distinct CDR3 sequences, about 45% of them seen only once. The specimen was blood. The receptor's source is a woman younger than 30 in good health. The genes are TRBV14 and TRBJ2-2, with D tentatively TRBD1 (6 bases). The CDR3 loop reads CASSQHRATGELFF. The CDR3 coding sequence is TGTGCCAGCAGCCAACACAGGGCAACCGGGGAGCTGTTTTTT.